These 15 T cell receptor beta chains came from one sample sequenced in a study of blood T cells in healthy people across ages. Primers used in a second PCR of about 6 to 11 cycles were a sample-barcoded 5' primer and a J-beta primer mix. TCRdb used MiXCR to reprocess the 5' RACE reads, holding one entry per CDR3 protein. This table holds hundreds of thousands of distinct CDR3 sequences, 25% to 30% found once. The sequenced sample was blood. All receptors come from a woman of 80 years or more in good health.

This clonotype was counted only a few times. The V gene is TRBV5-5, the J gene TRBJ2-5, with 7 bases that match TRBD1. The V segment lost 4 bases and the J segment 2 bases; nucleotides outside the gene matches: 11. Germline V lookup: CDR1 SGHKS, CDR2 YYEKEE (reference sequence). The CDR3 length is 16 residues. CDR3 DNA sequence: TGTGCCAGCAGCCGATCCGGACAGGCTACTCAAGAGACCCAGTACTTC. Its protein is CASSRSGQATQETQYF.

The table lists this clonotype with a few counts. The chain is built from TRBV12-3 or TRBV12-4 and TRBJ1-1, with D tentatively TRBD1 (5 bases). Deletions cut 3 bases from V and 6 bases from J, with 14 bases between. This CDR3 is 14 amino acids long. The CDR3 sequence: CASSFGAGRAEAFF. The DNA of the CDR3 is TGTGCCAGCAGTTTCGGGGCAGGGAGGGCTGAAGCTTTCTTT.

Regarding this clonotype: Given a much more abundant clone one base away, this may be a read error. The rearrangement links TRBV12-3 or TRBV12-4 to TRBJ1-5, with TRBD1 matching over 9 bases. The J segment lost 4 bases and the V segment lost 5 bases, leaving 6 bases of the junction unmatched. The CDR3 spans 15 residues. The CDR3 DNA reads as TGTGCCAGCAGTACCGGGACAGGGATGAATCAGCCCCAGCATTTT. Its protein is CASSTGTGMNQPQHF.

This clonotype was seen ten or more times. The gene calls are TRBV6-1 and TRBJ2-3; the D gene is possibly TRBD1 (6 bases). Per the germline V gene, CDR1 is MNHNS and CDR2 is SASEGT. The CDR3 is 15 residues long. V dropped 3 bases and J dropped 1 base, with 11 bases sitting between them. The CDR3 here is CASSEQGQGTDTQYF. In nucleotides, the CDR3 is TGTGCCAGCAGTGAGCAGGGACAAGGCACAGATACGCAGTATTTT.

This clonotype appeared many times. The chain links TRBV12-3 or TRBV12-4 to TRBJ2-7, with TRBD2 matching 8 bases. This CDR3 has 14 amino acids. J gave up 0 bases and V 3 bases, and 1 base lay outside the gene matches. DNA for the CDR3: TGTGCCAGCAGTTTCGGGGGGGCCTCCTACGAGCAGTACTTC. It translates to CASSFGGASYEQYF.

This clonotype occurred many times. The gene calls are TRBV5-4 and TRBJ2-4; D may correspond to TRBD1 or TRBD2 (5 bases each). CDR3 length: 16 amino acids. Germline CDR1 SGHNT, CDR2 YYREEE (reference sequence). V lost 2 bases and J 4 bases, leaving 16 bases between the germline ends. In nucleotides, the CDR3 is TGTGCCAGCAGCTTCCCGTCCGGGACGAGTAAAAACATTCAGTACTTC. Protein sequence: CASSFPSGTSKNIQYF.

This chain links TRBV28 with TRBJ2-1, with D tentatively TRBD2 (6 bases). The CDR3 sequence is 14 residues long. V was clipped by 5 bases and J by 7 bases, with 15 bases between them. The germline V gene encodes CDR1 MDHEN and CDR2 SYDVKM. The CDR3 protein is CASSRGGGTNEQFF. In DNA, the CDR3 is TGTGCCAGCAGTAGGGGAGGCGGAACAAATGAGCAGTTCTTC.

This clonotype has only a few counts. The chain combines TRBV5-5 with TRBJ1-2, with 9 bases matching TRBD1. The CDR3 contains 14 residues. The V segment lost 4 bases and the J segment 7 bases; nucleotides outside the gene matches: 8. Germline CDR1 reads SGHKS; CDR2 reads YYEKEE (reference sequence). The CDR3 sequence is CASSHGTGSAGYTF. The CDR3 nucleotides are TGTGCCAGCAGCCACGGGACAGGGTCGGCTGGCTACACCTTC. The full variable domain, in which reference TRBV5-5 and TRBJ1-2 provide the parts outside the CDR3, is DAGVTQSPTHLIKTRGQQVTLRCSPISGHKSVSWYQQVLGQGPQFIFQYYEKEERGRGNFPDRFSARQFPNYSSELNVNALLLGDSALYLCASSHGTGSAGYTFGSGTRLTVV.

This clonotype was seen a handful of times. The J gene is TRBJ1-1, the V gene TRBV6-4; 9 positions match TRBD1. After removal of 5 bases from V and 0 bases from J, the junction contained 7 bases not matched to a gene. The CDR3 covers 16 residues. Germline V gene lookup returns CDR1 MRHNA and CDR2 SNTAGT. CDR3 in DNA: TGTGCCAGCAGTAAAACAGGGGGCAGGATGAACACTGAAGCTTTCTTT. Protein product: CASSKTGGRMNTEAFF.

This clonotype has at least ten counts. The chain links TRBV7-9 to TRBJ1-6; 10 nucleotides match TRBD1. The CDR3 is 15 amino acids. Losses at the gene ends were 4 bases for V and 8 bases for J; bases not matched to a gene: 5. CDR1 and CDR2 (germline): SEHNR, FQNEAQ (reference sequence). The CDR3 loop is CASSSGTGVDSPLHF. The CDR3 coding sequence is TGTGCCAGCAGCTCCGGGACAGGGGTTGATTCACCCCTCCACTTT.

In this sample, this clonotype turned up many times. The gene calls are TRBV18 and TRBJ1-2, with 9 bases that match TRBD1. The CDR3 contains 15 residues. With V trimmed by 6 bases and J by 1 base, 6 bases remained unmatched. Germline-derived CDR1 and CDR2 are KGHSH and LQKENI. CDR3 sequence: CASSPGTGNNYGYTF. The DNA of the CDR3 is TGTGCCAGCTCCCCCGGGACAGGGAATAACTATGGCTACACCTTC.

In the case of this clonotype: This clone may be a read error of a much larger clone one base away. This rearrangement joins TRBV7-9 to TRBJ1-1; D is ambiguous. The CDR3 length is 15 residues. Germline V gives CDR1 SEHNR, CDR2 FQNEAQ (reference sequence). CDR3 in DNA: TGTGCCAGCAGCTTAGCCCGGGGAATGAACACTAAAGCTTTCTTT. It specifies CASSLARGMNTKAFF.

Ten or more counts support this clonotype. The chain recombines TRBV6-6 with TRBJ2-5, with 9 bases lining up with TRBD2. The V gene end was trimmed by 5 bases and the J gene end by 0 bases; junction bases not matched to a gene: 10. Germline CDR1 and CDR2: MNHNY and SVGAGI (reference sequence). The CDR3 spans 17 residues. For the CDR3, the DNA is TGTGCCAGCAGTCCCCCCGCGTCTAGCGGGGACCAAGAGACCCAGTACTTC. This codes for CASSPPASSGDQETQYF.

In this sample, this clonotype turned up a few times. A junction boundary mismatches the germline segment, possibly from a read error. The chain recombines TRBV5-5 with TRBJ2-1, with D possibly being TRBD1 (6 bases). This CDR3 region has 16 residues. CDR1 and CDR2 from the germline V gene are SGHKS and YYEKEE (reference sequence). CDR3 amino acids: CASSLEGVRANNGQFF. CDR3 DNA sequence: TGTGCCAGCAGCTTGGAGGGGGTTAGGGCCAACAATGGGCAGTTCTTC.

This clonotype was seen repeatedly, ten times or more. This chain links TRBV7-9 with TRBJ2-7; no reliable D call. Per germline, CDR1 SEHNR and CDR2 FQNEAQ (reference sequence). The length of the CDR3 is 14 residues. The V end lost 1 base, the J end lost 0 bases, and 7 bases lay between the germline ends. As DNA, the CDR3 is TGTGCCAGCAGCTTAGGGACCCTCTCCTACGAGCAGTACTTC. Its translation is CASSLGTLSYEQYF.